This TCR beta chain was identified during a study of blood T cell repertoires in COVID-19. Overall study: T cells, B-cell-depleted T cells, or PBMCs supplied cDNA or gDNA.

TCRdb's copy holds only in-frame clones and misses some; the assay was immunoSEQ multiplex PCR. The data hold fewer than 200,000 clones, with about 85% observed a single time. The clonotype comes from a man aged 60-69 years with acute or convalescent COVID-19. Sequenced material: peripheral blood.

CDR3 DNA: TGTGCCTGGAGTCTAAACAATGAGCAGTTCTTC. This sequence encodes CAWSLNNEQFF. This rearrangement joins TRBV30 to TRBJ2-1; D gene unclear. Per germline, CDR1 GTSNPN and CDR2 SVGIG (reference sequence). The CDR3 runs to 11 residues. Trimming left V 2 bases short and J 5 bases short, with 4 bases between.